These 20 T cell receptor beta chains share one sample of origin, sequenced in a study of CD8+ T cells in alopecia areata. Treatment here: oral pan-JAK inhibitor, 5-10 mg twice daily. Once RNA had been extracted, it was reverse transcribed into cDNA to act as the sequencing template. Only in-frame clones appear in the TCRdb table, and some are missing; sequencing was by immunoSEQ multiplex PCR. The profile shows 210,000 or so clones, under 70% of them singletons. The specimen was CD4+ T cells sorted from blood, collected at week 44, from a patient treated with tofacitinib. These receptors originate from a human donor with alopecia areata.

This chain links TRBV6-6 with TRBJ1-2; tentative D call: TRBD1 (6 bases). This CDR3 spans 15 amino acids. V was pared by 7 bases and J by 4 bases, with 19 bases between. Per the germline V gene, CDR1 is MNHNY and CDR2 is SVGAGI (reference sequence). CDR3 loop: CASTNAVIQGYGYTF. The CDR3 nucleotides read TGTGCCAGCACCAATGCGGTAATACAGGGCTATGGCTACACCTTC.

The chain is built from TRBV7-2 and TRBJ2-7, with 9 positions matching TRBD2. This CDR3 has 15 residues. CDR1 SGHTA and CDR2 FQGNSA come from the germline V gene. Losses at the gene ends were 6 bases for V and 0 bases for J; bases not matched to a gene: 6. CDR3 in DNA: TGTGCCAGCAGTCATAGCGGGGGAAGCTCCTACGAGCAGTACTTC. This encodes CASSHSGGSSYEQYF.

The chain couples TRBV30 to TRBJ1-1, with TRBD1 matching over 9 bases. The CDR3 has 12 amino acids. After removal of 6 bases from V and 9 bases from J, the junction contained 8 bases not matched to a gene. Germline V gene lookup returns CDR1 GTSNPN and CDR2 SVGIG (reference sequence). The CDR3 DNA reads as TGTGCCTGCCTCCGGGACAGGGCTCAAGCTTTCTTT. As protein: CACLRDRAQAFF.

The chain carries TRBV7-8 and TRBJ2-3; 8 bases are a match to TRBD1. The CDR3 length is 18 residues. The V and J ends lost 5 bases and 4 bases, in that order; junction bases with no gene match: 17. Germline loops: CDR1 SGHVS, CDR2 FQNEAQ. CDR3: CASSLKSRTLTGADTQYF. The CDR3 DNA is TGTGCCAGCAGCCTAAAGTCTCGGACCCTGACAGGGGCAGATACGCAGTATTTT. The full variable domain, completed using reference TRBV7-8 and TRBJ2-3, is GAGVSQSPRYKVAKRGQDVALRCDPISGHVSLFWYQQALGQGPEFLTYFQNEAQLDKSGLPSDRFFAERPEGSVSTLKIQRTQQEDSAVYLCASSLKSRTLTGADTQYFGPGTRLTVL.

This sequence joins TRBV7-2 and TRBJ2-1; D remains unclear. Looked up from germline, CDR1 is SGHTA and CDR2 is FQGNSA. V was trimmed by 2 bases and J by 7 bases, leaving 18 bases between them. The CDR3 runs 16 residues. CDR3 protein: CASSLSRASSRNEQFF. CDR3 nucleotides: TGTGCCAGCAGCTTATCTCGGGCCTCAAGTCGGAATGAGCAGTTCTTC.

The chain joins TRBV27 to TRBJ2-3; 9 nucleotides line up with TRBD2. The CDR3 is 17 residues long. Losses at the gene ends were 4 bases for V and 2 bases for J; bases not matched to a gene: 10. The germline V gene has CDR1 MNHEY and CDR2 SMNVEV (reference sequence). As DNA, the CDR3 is TGTGCCAGCAGTTCTTCCTCCCTAGCGGGGTACACAGATACGCAGTATTTT. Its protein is CASSSSSLAGYTDTQYF.

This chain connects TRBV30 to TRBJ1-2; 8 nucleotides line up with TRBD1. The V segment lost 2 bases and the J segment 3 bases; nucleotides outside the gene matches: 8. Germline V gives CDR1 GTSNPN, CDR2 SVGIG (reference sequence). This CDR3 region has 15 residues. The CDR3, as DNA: TGTGCCTGGAGTACGGCGCAGGGGGCGGACTATGGCTACACCTTC. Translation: CAWSTAQGADYGYTF.

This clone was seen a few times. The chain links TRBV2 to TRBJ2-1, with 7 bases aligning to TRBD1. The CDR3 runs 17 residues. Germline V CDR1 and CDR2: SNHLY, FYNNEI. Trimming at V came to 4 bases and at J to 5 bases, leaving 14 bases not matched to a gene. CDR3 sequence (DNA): TGTGCCAGCAGTGTACACCAAGCCGGGACAGCGGACAATGAGCAGTTCTTC. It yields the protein CASSVHQAGTADNEQFF.

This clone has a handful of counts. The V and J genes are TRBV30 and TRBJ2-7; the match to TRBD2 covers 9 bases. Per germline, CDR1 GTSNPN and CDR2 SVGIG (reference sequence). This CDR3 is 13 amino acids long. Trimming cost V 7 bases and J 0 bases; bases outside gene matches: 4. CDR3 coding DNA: TGTGCCTCGACTAGCGGAAGCTCCTACGAGCAGTACTTC. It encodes CASTSGSSYEQYF.

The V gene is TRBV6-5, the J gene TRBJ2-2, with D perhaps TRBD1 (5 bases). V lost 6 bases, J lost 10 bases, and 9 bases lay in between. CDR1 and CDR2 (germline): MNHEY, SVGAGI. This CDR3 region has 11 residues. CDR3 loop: CASRGQVELFF. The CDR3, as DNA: TGTGCCAGCAGGGGGCAGGTGGAGCTGTTTTTT.

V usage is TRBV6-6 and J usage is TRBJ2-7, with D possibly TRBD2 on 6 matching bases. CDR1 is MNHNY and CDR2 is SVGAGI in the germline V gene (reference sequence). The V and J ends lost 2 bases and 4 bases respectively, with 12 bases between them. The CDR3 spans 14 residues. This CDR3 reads CASSYQGGKYEQYF. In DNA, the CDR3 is TGTGCCAGCAGTTACCAGGGCGGGAAGTACGAGCAGTACTTC.

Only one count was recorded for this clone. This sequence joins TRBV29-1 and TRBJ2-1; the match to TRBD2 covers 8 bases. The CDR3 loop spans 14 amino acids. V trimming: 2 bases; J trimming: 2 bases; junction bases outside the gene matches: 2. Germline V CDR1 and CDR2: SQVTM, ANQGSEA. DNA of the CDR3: TGCAGCGTTGAATGGCGGGGGGCCTACAATGAGCAGTTCTTC. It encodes CSVEWRGAYNEQFF.

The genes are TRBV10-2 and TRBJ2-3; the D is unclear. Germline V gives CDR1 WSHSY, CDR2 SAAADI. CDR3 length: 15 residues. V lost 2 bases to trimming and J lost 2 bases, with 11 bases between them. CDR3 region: CASSESRAHTDTQYF. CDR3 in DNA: TGCGCCAGCAGTGAGAGTAGGGCCCACACAGATACGCAGTATTTT.

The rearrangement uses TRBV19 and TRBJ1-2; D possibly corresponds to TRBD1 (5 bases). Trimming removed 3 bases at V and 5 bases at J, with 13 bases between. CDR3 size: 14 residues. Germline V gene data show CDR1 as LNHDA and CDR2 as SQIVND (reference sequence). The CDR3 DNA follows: TGTGCCAGTAGTATTACCGGGACGGATTATGGCTACACCTTC. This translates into CASSITGTDYGYTF.

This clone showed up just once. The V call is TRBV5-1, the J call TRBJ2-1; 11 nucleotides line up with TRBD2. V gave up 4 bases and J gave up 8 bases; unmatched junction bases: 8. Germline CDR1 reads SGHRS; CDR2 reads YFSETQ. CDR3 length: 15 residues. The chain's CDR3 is CASSDIAGGPHEQFF. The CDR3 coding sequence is TGCGCCAGCAGCGATATAGCGGGGGGGCCTCATGAGCAGTTCTTC.

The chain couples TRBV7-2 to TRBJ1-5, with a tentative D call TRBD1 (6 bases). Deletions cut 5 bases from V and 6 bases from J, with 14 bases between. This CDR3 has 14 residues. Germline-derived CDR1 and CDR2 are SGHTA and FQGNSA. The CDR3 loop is CASSARRGSQPQHF. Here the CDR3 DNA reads TGTGCCAGCAGCGCTAGAAGGGGGTCTCAGCCCCAGCATTTT.

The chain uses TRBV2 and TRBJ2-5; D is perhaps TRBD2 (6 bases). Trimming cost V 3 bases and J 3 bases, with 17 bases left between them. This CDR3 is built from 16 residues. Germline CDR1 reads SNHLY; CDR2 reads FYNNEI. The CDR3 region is CASSEEATGVKETQYF. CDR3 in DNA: TGTGCCAGCAGTGAGGAGGCCACGGGGGTAAAAGAGACCCAGTACTTC.

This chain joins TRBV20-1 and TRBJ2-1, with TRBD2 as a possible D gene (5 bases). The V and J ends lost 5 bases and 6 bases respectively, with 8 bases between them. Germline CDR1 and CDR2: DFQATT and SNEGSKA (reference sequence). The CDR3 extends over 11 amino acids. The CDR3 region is CSALGLNEQFF. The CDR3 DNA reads TGCAGTGCTCTCGGACTCAATGAGCAGTTCTTC.

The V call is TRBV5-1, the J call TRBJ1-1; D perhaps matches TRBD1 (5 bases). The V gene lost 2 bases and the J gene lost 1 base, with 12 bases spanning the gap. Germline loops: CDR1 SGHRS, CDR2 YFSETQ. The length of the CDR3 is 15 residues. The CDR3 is CASSFSGSPNTEAFF. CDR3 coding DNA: TGCGCCAGCAGCTTCTCAGGGAGCCCGAACACTGAAGCTTTCTTT.

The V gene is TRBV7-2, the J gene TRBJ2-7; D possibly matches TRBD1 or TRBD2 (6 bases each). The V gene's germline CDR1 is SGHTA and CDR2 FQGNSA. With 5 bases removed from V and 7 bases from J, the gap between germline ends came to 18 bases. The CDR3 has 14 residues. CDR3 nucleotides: TGTGCCAGCAGCACCCGAGGGGGGCGTTTAGAGCAGTACTTC. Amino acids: CASSTRGGRLEQYF. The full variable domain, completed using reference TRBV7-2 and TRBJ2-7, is GAGVSQSPSNKVTEKGKDVELRCDPISGHTALYWYRQSLGQGLEFLIYFQGNSAPDKSGLPSDRFSAERTGGSVSTLTIQRTQQEDSAVYLCASSTRGGRLEQYFGPGTRLTVT.